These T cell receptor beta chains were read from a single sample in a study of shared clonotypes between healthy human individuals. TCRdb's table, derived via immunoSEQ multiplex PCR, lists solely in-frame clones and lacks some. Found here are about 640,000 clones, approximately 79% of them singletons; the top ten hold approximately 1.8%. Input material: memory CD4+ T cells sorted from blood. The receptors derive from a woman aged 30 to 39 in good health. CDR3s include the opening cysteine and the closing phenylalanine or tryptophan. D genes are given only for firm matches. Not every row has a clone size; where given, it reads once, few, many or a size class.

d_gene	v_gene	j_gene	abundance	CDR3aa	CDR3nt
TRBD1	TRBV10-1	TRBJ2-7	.	CASSRDRVSHEQYF	TGCGCCAGCAGTCGGGACAGGGTAAGCCACGAGCAGTACTTC
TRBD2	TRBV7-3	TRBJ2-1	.	CASSLDSGRATEQFF	TGTGCCAGCAGCTTAGATAGCGGGAGGGCCACTGAGCAGTTCTTC
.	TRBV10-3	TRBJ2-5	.	CAISDLGGQETQYF	TGTGCCATCAGTGACCTGGGGGGCCAGGAGACCCAGTACTTC
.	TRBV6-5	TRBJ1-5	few	CASSYGRGSNQPQHF	TGTGCCAGCAGTTACGGCCGTGGGAGCAATCAGCCCCAGCATTTT
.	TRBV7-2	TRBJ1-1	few	CASSFDAPSWGTEAFF	TGTGCCAGCAGCTTCGACGCTCCCTCCTGGGGTACTGAAGCTTTCTTT
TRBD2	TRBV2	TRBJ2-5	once	CASNPRTSGRHEQYF	TGTGCCAGCAACCCTCGGACTAGCGGGAGGCATGAGCAGTACTTC
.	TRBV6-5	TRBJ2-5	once	CASSQGPLPRTQYF	TGTGCCAGCAGTCAGGGACCCCTACCCAGGACCCAGTACTTC
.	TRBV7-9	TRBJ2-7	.	CASSASHESGYEQYF	TGTGCCAGCAGCGCCTCCCATGAGTCAGGCTACGAGCAGTACTTC
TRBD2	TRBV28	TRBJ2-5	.	CASSFWRERETQYF	TGTGCCAGCAGTTTTTGGCGGGAGAGAGAGACCCAGTACTTC
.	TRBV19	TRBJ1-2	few	CASSIDPERYGYTF	TGTGCCAGTAGTATAGATCCGGAGCGGTATGGCTACACCTTC
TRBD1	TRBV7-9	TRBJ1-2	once	CASSPDRGGGYGYTF	TGTGCCAGCAGTCCAGACAGGGGAGGAGGGTACGGCTACACCTTC
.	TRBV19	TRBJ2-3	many	CASSIQGLVDTQYF	TGTGCCAGTAGTATTCAGGGGCTTGTCGATACGCAGTATTTT
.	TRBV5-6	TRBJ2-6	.	CASSLRGSGANVLTF	TGTGCCAGCAGCTTGAGGGGCTCTGGGGCCAACGTCCTGACTTTC